A selection of T cell receptor beta chains follows, all from one sample in a study of naive and memory T cell subsets. MiXCR, run by TCRdb on the UMI-ligation and nested PCR reads, gives a single entry per CDR3 protein. Of 140,000 to 150,000 distinct CDR3 sequences in the sample, 17% were seen once. Sample: naive CD4+ T cells from blood. The receptor set was obtained from a human donor in good health. The CDR3 runs from the conserved cysteine through the conserved F or W. The D gene is left open where the match is weak. Where a row states a size, it is once, few, many or the class of an expanded clone; other rows omit it.

TRBV12-3/TRBV12-4	TRBJ1-1	.	few	CASSSPQGYTEAFF	TGTGCCAGCAGTTCACCTCAGGGTTACACTGAAGCTTTCTTT
TRBV10-3	TRBJ2-1	.	few	CAISDTASSSPEQFF	TGTGCCATCAGTGATACCGCATCCTCCAGCCCCGAGCAGTTCTTC
TRBV12-3/TRBV12-4	TRBJ2-7	TRBD1	.	CASSFRDRSEQYF	TGTGCCAGCAGTTTCCGGGACAGGAGCGAGCAGTACTTC
TRBV30	TRBJ2-1	TRBD2	.	CAWSVKLAGGYNEQFF	TGTGCCTGGAGTGTAAAACTAGCGGGAGGTTACAATGAGCAGTTCTTC
TRBV4-3	TRBJ2-3	TRBD2	.	CASSQDGGGGTDTQYF	TGCGCCAGCAGCCAAGATGGGGGGGGTGGCACAGATACGCAGTATTTT
TRBV5-1	TRBJ2-4	TRBD2	many	CASSPGLAGGADIQYF	TGCGCCAGCAGCCCGGGACTAGCGGGAGGAGCGGACATTCAGTACTTC
TRBV5-1	TRBJ2-2	TRBD2	few	CASSSPGLAGSGELFF	TGCGCCAGCAGCTCACCGGGACTAGCGGGTTCCGGGGAGCTGTTTTTT
TRBV19	TRBJ1-5	.	.	CASTDSVRVGQPQHF	TGTGCCAGTACCGACTCCGTAAGGGTGGGTCAGCCCCAGCATTTT
TRBV7-2	TRBJ2-5	.	few	CASLGGGETQYF	TGTGCCAGCCTCGGAGGAGGAGAGACCCAGTACTTC
TRBV29-1	TRBJ2-1	.	.	CSPSRVFNEQFF	TGCAGCCCCTCTAGAGTGTTCAATGAGCAGTTCTTC
TRBV4-1	TRBJ1-1	.	many	CASSQVGWLNTEAFF	TGCGCCAGCAGCCAAGTTGGCTGGCTGAACACTGAAGCTTTCTTT
TRBV28	TRBJ1-3	.	few	CASSLGFSLSGNTIYF	TGTGCCAGCAGTTTGGGGTTCAGCCTCTCTGGAAACACCATATATTTT
TRBV6-6	TRBJ2-1	.	few	CASSYQQPNNEQFF	TGTGCCAGCAGTTACCAACAGCCTAACAATGAGCAGTTCTTC
TRBV10-3	TRBJ2-3	.	few	CAISSIGDTQYF	TGTGCCATCTCGTCAATCGGAGATACGCAGTATTTT
TRBV29-1	TRBJ2-7	.	few	CSVEDSSYEQYF	TGCAGCGTTGAGGACAGCTCCTACGAGCAGTACTTC
TRBV15	TRBJ2-3	TRBD2	.	CATSRLAGAGTDTQYF	TGTGCCACCAGCAGACTAGCGGGAGCGGGGACAGATACGCAGTATTTT
TRBV2	TRBJ2-3	.	few	CASSGDGTDTQYF	TGTGCCAGCAGTGGGGATGGGACAGATACGCAGTATTTT
TRBV12-3/TRBV12-4	TRBJ2-1	.	few	CASSSRDSLGQFF	TGTGCCAGCAGTTCCCGGGACTCTCTAGGGCAGTTCTTC
TRBV20-1	TRBJ2-1	TRBD2	many	CSAHPVLAGGSRTNEQFF	TGCAGTGCCCACCCCGTTTTGGCTGGCGGGAGTAGGACGAATGAGCAGTTCTTC
TRBV5-1	TRBJ1-1	TRBD1	.	CASSPGTGGLTEAFF	TGCGCCAGCAGTCCCGGGACAGGGGGTTTGACTGAAGCTTTCTTT
TRBV2	TRBJ2-3	TRBD2	.	CASSKAGGPIDTQYF	TGTGCCAGCAGTAAAGCGGGAGGGCCGATAGATACGCAGTATTTT
TRBV20-1	TRBJ1-1	TRBD1	many	CSAGQGGTEAFF	TGCAGTGCCGGACAGGGAGGAACTGAAGCTTTCTTT
TRBV20-1	TRBJ2-3	.	.	CSARGDGGTDTQYF	TGCAGTGCTAGAGGGGATGGTGGCACAGATACGCAGTATTTT
TRBV28	TRBJ1-5	TRBD1	few	CASSQLSGTALNQPQHF	TGTGCCAGCAGCCAGTTGTCCGGGACAGCTCTCAATCAGCCCCAGCATTTT
TRBV30	TRBJ1-5	.	.	CAWSTLVSNQPQHF	TGTGCCTGGAGTACCTTGGTGAGCAATCAGCCCCAGCATTTT
TRBV7-2	TRBJ1-3	.	.	CASSPPGRGVSGNTIYF	TGTGCCAGCAGCCCCCCCGGCAGGGGAGTATCTGGAAACACCATATATTTT
TRBV5-1	TRBJ2-5	.	.	CASSAPEGRETQYF	TGCGCCAGCAGCGCCCCGGAGGGCCGAGAGACCCAGTACTTC
TRBV6-5	TRBJ2-3	TRBD2	.	CASSRGTKQRDTQYF	TGTGCCAGCAGCCGAGGGACTAAACAGAGAGATACGCAGTATTTT
TRBV29-1	TRBJ2-5	TRBD1	few	CSTRTGTAETQYF	TGCAGCACGCGGACCGGGACAGCGGAGACCCAGTACTTC
TRBV24-1	TRBJ2-1	TRBD2	.	CATSDPGTRLNEQFF	TGTGCCACCAGTGACCCCGGGACTAGACTAAATGAGCAGTTCTTC
TRBV10-2	TRBJ2-1	TRBD2	many	CASLLAGTNEQFF	TGCGCCAGCCTACTAGCGGGGACCAATGAGCAGTTCTTC
TRBV2	TRBJ2-2	TRBD2	few	CASRKAGTSSSGELFF	TGTGCCAGCAGGAAGGCCGGGACTAGCAGTTCCGGGGAGCTGTTTTTT
TRBV30	TRBJ2-1	TRBD1	.	CAGNRGSYNEQFF	TGTGCCGGCAACAGGGGCTCCTACAATGAGCAGTTCTTC
TRBV27	TRBJ2-7	.	few	CASRYQGNSYEQYF	TGTGCCAGCCGCTACCAGGGGAACTCCTACGAGCAGTACTTC
TRBV29-1	TRBJ1-1	.	few	CSVESRGGNTEAFF	TGCAGCGTTGAATCGCGGGGCGGGAACACTGAAGCTTTCTTT
TRBV4-1	TRBJ2-7	TRBD2	.	CASSRTGREGYEQYF	TGCGCCAGCAGCCGAACAGGGCGGGAGGGCTACGAGCAGTACTTC
TRBV28	TRBJ1-5	.	.	CATEGGDQPQHF	TGTGCCACCGAGGGGGGGGATCAGCCCCAGCATTTT
TRBV28	TRBJ1-2	.	once	CASSLDAYGYTF	TGTGCCAGCAGTTTGGATGCCTATGGCTACACCTTC
TRBV28	TRBJ2-1	TRBD2	.	CASSSGQAGGLRKFF	TGTGCCAGCAGTTCAGGACAAGCGGGAGGGCTCCGAAAGTTCTTC
TRBV7-2	TRBJ2-6	.	.	CASSFQEATGANVLTF	TGTGCCAGCAGTTTCCAAGAGGCCACGGGGGCCAACGTCCTGACTTTC
TRBV10-3	TRBJ1-5	TRBD1	few	CASGTGNNQPQHF	TGTGCCTCCGGGACAGGGAATAATCAGCCCCAGCATTTT
TRBV5-1	TRBJ1-2	.	.	CASSPEQGLGYTF	TGCGCCAGCAGCCCAGAACAGGGCCTTGGCTACACCTTC
TRBV5-1	TRBJ1-1	.	many	CASSLAGGNEAFF	TGCGCCAGCAGCTTGGCCGGAGGAAATGAAGCTTTCTTT
TRBV5-6	TRBJ2-7	.	many	CASSSAAYEQYF	TGTGCCAGCAGCTCGGCGGCCTACGAGCAGTACTTC
TRBV3-1	TRBJ2-6	.	.	CASSQDRGRHNSGANVLTF	TGTGCCAGCAGCCAAGATCGGGGTCGCCACAACTCTGGGGCCAACGTCCTGACTTTC
TRBV6-5	TRBJ2-7	TRBD2	.	CASNRGLAGDEQYF	TGTGCCAGCAACCGCGGCCTAGCGGGAGACGAGCAGTACTTC